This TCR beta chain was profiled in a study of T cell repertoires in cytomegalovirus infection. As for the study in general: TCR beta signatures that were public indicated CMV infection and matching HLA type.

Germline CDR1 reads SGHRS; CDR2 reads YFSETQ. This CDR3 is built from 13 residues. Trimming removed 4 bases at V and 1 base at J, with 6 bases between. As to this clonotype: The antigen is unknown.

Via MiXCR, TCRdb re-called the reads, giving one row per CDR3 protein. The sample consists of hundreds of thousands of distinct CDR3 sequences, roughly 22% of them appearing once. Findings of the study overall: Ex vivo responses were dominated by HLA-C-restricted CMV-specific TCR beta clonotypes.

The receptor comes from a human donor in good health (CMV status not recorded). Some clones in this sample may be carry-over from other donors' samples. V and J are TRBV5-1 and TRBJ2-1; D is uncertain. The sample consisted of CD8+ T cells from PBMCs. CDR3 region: CASSPASYNEQFF. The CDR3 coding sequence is TGCGCCAGCAGCCCTGCATCCTACAATGAGCAGTTCTTC.